The rows below give T cell receptor beta chains drawn from one sample of a study of vaccination effects on CD4 cells after COVID-19. These TCRs are of unknown antigen specificity. Assay used: immunoSEQ multiplex PCR; TCRdb lists only in-frame clones, some missing. The sample records more than 45,000 clones, 60% to 85% being singletons. Material: CD4+ T cells from PBMCs cultured without peptide, obtained before COVID-19 vaccination. The receptors here all came from a human donor who had a prior SARS-CoV-2 infection. Both conserved end residues are trimmed from each CDR3.

V gene	J gene	CDR3 protein
TRBV10-3	TRBJ2-5	AISDLREGKETQY
TRBV3-1/TRBV3-2	TRBJ1-5	ASSQGWGGGDQPQH
TRBV5-1	TRBJ2-3	ASNRDRATSTDTQY
TRBV30	TRBJ2-5	AWSVQFETQY
TRBV7-2	TRBJ2-2	ASSLLDGELF
TRBV11-2	TRBJ2-7	ASSSTAYEQY
TRBV19	TRBJ1-2	ASNPSGTMYGYT
TRBV5-6	TRBJ2-3	ASSLAGRTSISTDTQY
TRBV5-6	TRBJ2-7	ASSLDRITYEQY
TRBV2	TRBJ2-7	ANRPRDNFYEQY
TRBV19	TRBJ1-5	ASSSRAHSQPQH
TRBV7-9	TRBJ2-5	ASSPRTGARETQY
TRBV4-1	TRBJ2-3	ASSRGLPASTDTQY
TRBV6-5	TRBJ2-4	ASSYQPSGNIQY
TRBV7-2	TRBJ2-7	ASSLLMGEQY
TRBV4-2	TRBJ1-3	ASSQVSGAVRNTIY
TRBV7-8	TRBJ2-7	ASSRGGIRDGHYEQY
TRBV12-3/TRBV12-4	TRBJ2-5	ASSPDIFVTQY
TRBV7-9	TRBJ2-5	ASSLVRVGGMETQY
TRBV19	TRBJ2-2	ASSSPGTGFTGELF
TRBV7-2	TRBJ2-7	ASSLVGQGTYEQY
TRBV19	TRBJ1-3	ASRESGTFGNTIY
TRBV10-3	TRBJ2-3	AISVPIQTSGNTDTQY
TRBV9	TRBJ1-6	ASSVDLRNSPLH
TRBV9	TRBJ1-2	ASSPQGDGYT
TRBV2	TRBJ2-2	ASRGGSQDGELF
TRBV7-2	TRBJ1-2	ASSLMPRGANYGYT
TRBV9	TRBJ2-3	ASSALAGVGTDTQY
TRBV7-2	TRBJ2-7	ASSLGLHNSYEQY
TRBV19	TRBJ1-5	ASNPGARDSAGNQPQH
TRBV2	TRBJ2-5	ASSEWVQETQY
TRBV12-3/TRBV12-4	TRBJ1-3	ASSFLGGNTIY
TRBV9	TRBJ2-1	ASSLGEGSYNEQF
TRBV9	TRBJ2-3	ASSLQTGAFSDTQY
TRBV2	TRBJ1-5	ASSEDGTYQPQH
TRBV7-2	TRBJ2-7	ASSLRWAGTRGEQY
TRBV5-5	TRBJ1-2	ASSLADYGYT
TRBV15	TRBJ1-2	ATSLTGAYGYT
TRBV5-1	TRBJ1-2	ASSWGTGLDYGYT
TRBV2	TRBJ1-2	ASKYTGQGGGYT
TRBV20-1	TRBJ2-7	SARDPYEQY
TRBV9	TRBJ2-1	ASSVDRSPDNEQF
TRBV30	TRBJ2-7	AWSVAGDGYEQY
TRBV6-1	TRBJ1-3	ASSEFLRVENTIY
TRBV6-5	TRBJ1-5	ASSSETGLRGTQH
TRBV2	TRBJ2-1	ASSETWQF
TRBV18	TRBJ1-4	ASSPAPSTNEKLF
TRBV6-1	TRBJ2-1	ASSGLAGEYYNEQF
TRBV20-1	TRBJ1-2	SASNSLRAF
TRBV12-5	TRBJ2-1	ASGLSAGGPYNEQF
TRBV5-8	TRBJ2-7	ASSPRQIYFD
TRBV11-3	TRBJ2-7	ASSAPLGVLPSYEQY
TRBV7-2	TRBJ2-1	ASSFLAGDGEQF
TRBV5-1	TRBJ2-1	ASSLVVSGKNEQF